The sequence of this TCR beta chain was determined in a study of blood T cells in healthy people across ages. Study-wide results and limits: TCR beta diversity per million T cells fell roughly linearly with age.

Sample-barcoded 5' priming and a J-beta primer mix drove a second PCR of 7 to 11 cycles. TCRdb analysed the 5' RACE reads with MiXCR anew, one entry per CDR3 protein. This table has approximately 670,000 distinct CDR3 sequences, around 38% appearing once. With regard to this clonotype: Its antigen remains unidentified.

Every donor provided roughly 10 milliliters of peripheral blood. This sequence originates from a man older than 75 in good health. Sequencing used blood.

In nucleotides, the CDR3 is TGTGCCGGCGCGGGACCCTCAGATACGCAGTATTTT. The encoded protein is CAGAGPSDTQYF. The V call is TRBV6-5, the J call TRBJ2-3, with a possible D match to TRBD2 (6 bases). Trimming cost V 11 bases and J 4 bases, with 13 bases left between them. Germline CDR1 MNHEY, CDR2 SVGAGI. The CDR3 is made up of 12 amino acids.